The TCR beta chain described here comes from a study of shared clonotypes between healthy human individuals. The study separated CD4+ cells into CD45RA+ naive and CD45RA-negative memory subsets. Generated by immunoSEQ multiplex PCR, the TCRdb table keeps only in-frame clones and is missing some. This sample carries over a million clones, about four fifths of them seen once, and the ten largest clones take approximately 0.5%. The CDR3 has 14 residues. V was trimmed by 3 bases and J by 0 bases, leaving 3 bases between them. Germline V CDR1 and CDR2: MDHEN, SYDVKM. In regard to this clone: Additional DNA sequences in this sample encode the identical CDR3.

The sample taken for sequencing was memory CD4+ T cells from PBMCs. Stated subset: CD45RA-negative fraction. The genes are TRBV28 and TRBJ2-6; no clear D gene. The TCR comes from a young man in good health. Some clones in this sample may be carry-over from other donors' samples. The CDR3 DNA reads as TGTGCCAGCAGTTTGAGCTCTGGGGCCAACGTCCTGACTTTC. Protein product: CASSLSSGANVLTF.